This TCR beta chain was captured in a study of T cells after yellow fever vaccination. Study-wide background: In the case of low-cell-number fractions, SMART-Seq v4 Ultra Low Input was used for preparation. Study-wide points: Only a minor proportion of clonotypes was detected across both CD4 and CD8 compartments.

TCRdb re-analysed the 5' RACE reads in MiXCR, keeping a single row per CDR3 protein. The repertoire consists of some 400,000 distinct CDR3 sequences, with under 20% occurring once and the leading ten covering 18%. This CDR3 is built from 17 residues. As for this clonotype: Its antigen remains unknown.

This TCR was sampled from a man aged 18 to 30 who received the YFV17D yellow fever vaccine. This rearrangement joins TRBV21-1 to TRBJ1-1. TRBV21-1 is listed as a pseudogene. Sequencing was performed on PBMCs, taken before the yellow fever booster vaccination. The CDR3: CASSKDGRVITNTEAFF. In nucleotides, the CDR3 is TGTGCCAGCAGCAAAGACGGCAGGGTAATCACGAACACTGAAGCTTTCTTT.